This TCR beta chain was captured by sequencing in a study of blood T cell repertoires in COVID-19. Germline CDR1 is SGDLS and CDR2 is YYNGEE. CDR3 length: 17 residues. The V end was cut by 4 bases, the J end by 1 base, with 19 bases between. Method: immunoSEQ multiplex PCR; TCRdb's copy keeps in-frame clones and lacks some. The table shows hundreds of thousands of clones, with around 86% occurring only once. The origin of this receptor is a woman aged 80 or over with COVID-19, enrolled during active disease. Sequencing was performed on peripheral blood. The J gene is TRBJ2-3, the V gene TRBV9; a weak D match, TRBD2 (6 bases). The CDR3 spells CASSSRDSPIGTDTQYF. As DNA, the CDR3 is TGTGCCAGCAGCTCCCGGGACTCCCCAATTGGCACAGATACGCAGTATTTT.